The clone carrying this T cell receptor beta chain was counted a few times. Its specificity is not known. This specimen comes from a study of blood T cells in healthy people across ages. Findings of the study overall: Strong correlation linked observed beta diversity and percent naive T cells. Possibly confounding the expanded clonotype changes was the fact that donor CMV status was unknown.

Germline V CDR1 and CDR2: SSHAT, FNYEAQ (reference sequence). The CDR3 is 15 residues long. V gave up 5 bases and J gave up 4 bases; unmatched junction bases: 6. The second PCR ran roughly 7 to 12 cycles with a sample-barcoded 5' primer and J-beta primers. Tags on each cDNA molecule came from a template-switch adaptor with 12 random nucleotides. TCRdb used MiXCR to reprocess the 5' RACE reads, holding one entry per CDR3 protein. In the table there are 540,000 or so distinct CDR3 sequences, 27% of which are singletons. The extraction recovered at least 6 micrograms of total RNA per sample. The source of this sequence is a woman in her seventies in good health. The rearrangement joins TRBV7-7 to TRBJ2-1, with 9 bases lining up with TRBD2. The sequencing sample was made of blood. The CDR3 here is CASSPTSGFYNEQFF. The CDR3 region has the DNA TGTGCCAGCAGCCCCACTAGCGGGTTTTACAATGAGCAGTTCTTC.